What follows is one T cell receptor (beta chain) and its context. After constant-region reverse-primer amplification, full-length variable regions underwent semi-nested PCR with Nested Universal Primer A. Each CDR3 protein gets one entry after TCRdb re-called the 5' RACE reads with MiXCR. The sample lists some 44,000 distinct CDR3 sequences, approximately 31% seen once, with under 5% in the top ten. Per germline, CDR1 SGHRS and CDR2 YFSETQ. Trimming took 0 bases from V and 0 from J, leaving 10 bases between them. This CDR3 contains 16 residues. Sequencing input: tumor-infiltrating memory CD4+ T cells sorted from the breast tumor. Regarding subset: memory CD4+ T cells, CD4+CD45RO+CD25-. The gene calls are TRBV5-1 and TRBJ2-1; possible D gene TRBD2, 5 bases. The TCR sequence derives from a female donor with breast cancer. Here the CDR3 reads CASSLATSASYNEQFF. The CDR3 nucleotides are TGCGCCAGCAGCTTGGCCACTAGTGCCTCCTACAATGAGCAGTTCTTC.